The rows below give T cell receptor beta chains drawn from one sample of a study of chemoradiotherapy in HPV16-positive cancers. TCRdb's table, derived via immunoSEQ multiplex PCR, lists solely in-frame clones and lacks some. Of about 11,000 clones in the sample, roughly three quarters were seen once. This material was obtained from a patient who underwent chemoradiotherapy. The receptors were sampled from a human donor with HPV-associated anogenital cancer. Both conserved end residues are part of each CDR3. A D gene is named only where the DNA matches it firmly. The size of a clone is reported for some rows only, either as once, few or many, or as a class for expanded clones.

J gene: TRBJ1-3
clone size: -
D gene: -
V gene: TRBV18
CDR3 protein: CASSPITVRTGNTIYF
CDR3 DNA: TGTGCCAGCTCACCAATAACAGTTCGGACTGGAAACACCATATATTTT

J gene: TRBJ2-5
clone size: -
D gene: -
V gene: TRBV30
CDR3 protein: CAWSVGLYQETQYF
CDR3 DNA: TGTGCCTGGAGCGTAGGGTTATACCAAGAGACCCAGTACTTC

J gene: TRBJ1-1
clone size: -
D gene: -
V gene: TRBV2
CDR3 protein: CASRPRVGGTEAFF
CDR3 DNA: TGTGCCAGCCGGCCTAGAGTGGGGGGTACTGAAGCTTTCTTT

J gene: TRBJ1-1
clone size: -
D gene: -
V gene: TRBV9
CDR3 protein: CASSPSRASTEAFF
CDR3 DNA: TGTGCCAGCAGCCCGTCCCGGGCGAGCACTGAAGCTTTCTTT

J gene: TRBJ2-6
clone size: -
D gene: -
V gene: TRBV10-3
CDR3 protein: CAISESSVLSGANVLTF
CDR3 DNA: TGTGCCATCAGTGAGTCGAGTGTTTTGTCTGGGGCCAACGTCCTGACTTTC

J gene: TRBJ1-5
clone size: -
D gene: TRBD1
V gene: TRBV7-2
CDR3 protein: CASNIPGQTNQPQHF
CDR3 DNA: TGTGCCAGCAACATTCCGGGACAGACCAATCAGCCCCAGCATTTT

J gene: TRBJ1-3
clone size: -
D gene: -
V gene: TRBV7-2
CDR3 protein: CASSFRRDSGNTIYF
CDR3 DNA: TGTGCCAGCAGCTTCCGCCGTGACTCTGGAAACACCATATATTTT

J gene: TRBJ2-3
clone size: -
D gene: TRBD2
V gene: TRBV19
CDR3 protein: CASTRRGGVADTQYF
CDR3 DNA: TGTGCCAGTACGCGGCGGGGGGGCGTCGCAGATACGCAGTATTTT

J gene: TRBJ1-5
clone size: -
D gene: -
V gene: TRBV5-1
CDR3 protein: CASSFDSNQPQHF
CDR3 DNA: TGCGCCAGCAGCTTCGACAGTAATCAGCCCCAGCATTTT

J gene: TRBJ1-5
clone size: few
D gene: TRBD1
V gene: TRBV7-8
CDR3 protein: CASSLAVGQGNQPQHF
CDR3 DNA: TGTGCCAGCAGCTTAGCAGTGGGACAGGGGAATCAGCCCCAGCATTTT

J gene: TRBJ1-5
clone size: -
D gene: -
V gene: TRBV7-8
CDR3 protein: CASSLGLAGDLNSNQPQHF
CDR3 DNA: TGTGCCAGCAGCTTAGGCTTAGCAGGGGACTTGAATAGCAATCAGCCCCAGCATTTT

J gene: TRBJ1-2
clone size: -
D gene: -
V gene: TRBV2
CDR3 protein: CASSFTGREGYTF
CDR3 DNA: TGTGCCAGCAGTTTTACAGGGCGGGAGGGCTACACCTTC

J gene: TRBJ1-2
clone size: -
D gene: -
V gene: TRBV6-1
CDR3 protein: CASSEDAGFYGYTF
CDR3 DNA: TGTGCCAGCAGTGAAGATGCAGGGTTCTATGGCTACACCTTC

J gene: TRBJ2-4
clone size: -
D gene: -
V gene: TRBV30
CDR3 protein: CAWGELSKNIQYF
CDR3 DNA: TGTGCCTGGGGGGAGCTATCCAAAAACATTCAGTACTTC

J gene: TRBJ1-6
clone size: few
D gene: TRBD1
V gene: TRBV7-9
CDR3 protein: CASSPTGSWSPLHF
CDR3 DNA: TGTGCCAGCAGCCCGACAGGGAGTTGGTCACCCCTCCACTTT

J gene: TRBJ2-7
clone size: -
D gene: TRBD2
V gene: TRBV16
CDR3 protein: CASSPPAGGTYEQYF
CDR3 DNA: TGTGCCAGCAGCCCCCCTGCCGGGGGGACCTACGAGCAGTACTTC

J gene: TRBJ2-1
clone size: -
D gene: -
V gene: TRBV29-1
CDR3 protein: CSVEAGSGPEFF
CDR3 DNA: TGCAGCGTTGAAGCCGGCAGCGGGCCCGAGTTCTTC

J gene: TRBJ1-5
clone size: few
D gene: TRBD1
V gene: TRBV2
CDR3 protein: CASRSQGAGPQHF
CDR3 DNA: TGTGCCAGCAGGTCACAGGGGGCTGGGCCCCAGCATTTT

J gene: TRBJ1-1
clone size: -
D gene: -
V gene: TRBV19
CDR3 protein: CASSLQGRAEAFF
CDR3 DNA: TGTGCCAGTAGCTTACAGGGAAGGGCTGAAGCTTTCTTT

J gene: TRBJ2-4
clone size: -
D gene: TRBD2
V gene: TRBV5-8
CDR3 protein: CASSSRLAGGVNIQYF
CDR3 DNA: TGTGCCAGCAGCTCCCGATTAGCGGGGGGCGTTAACATTCAGTACTTC

J gene: TRBJ1-1
clone size: -
D gene: -
V gene: TRBV11-1
CDR3 protein: CASTRGGVNTEAFF
CDR3 DNA: TGTGCCAGCACCCGGGGGGGGGTTAACACTGAAGCTTTCTTT

J gene: TRBJ2-1
clone size: -
D gene: -
V gene: TRBV27
CDR3 protein: CASSLSWARAYNEQFF
CDR3 DNA: TGTGCCAGCAGTTTATCCTGGGCCCGGGCATACAATGAGCAGTTCTTC

J gene: TRBJ1-1
clone size: -
D gene: -
V gene: TRBV19
CDR3 protein: CASTSDWGAEAFF
CDR3 DNA: TGTGCCAGTACCTCCGATTGGGGAGCTGAAGCTTTCTTT

J gene: TRBJ2-3
clone size: -
D gene: -
V gene: TRBV5-5
CDR3 protein: CASSLAIGGGLDTQYF
CDR3 DNA: TGTGCCAGCAGCTTGGCCATTGGGGGGGGCTTAGATACGCAGTATTTT

J gene: TRBJ1-1
clone size: few
D gene: -
V gene: TRBV30
CDR3 protein: CAWSVWGRGFDGAFF
CDR3 DNA: TGTGCCTGGAGTGTATGGGGCAGGGGATTTGATGGAGCTTTCTTT

J gene: TRBJ2-7
clone size: few
D gene: TRBD1
V gene: TRBV7-8
CDR3 protein: CASSLGWGQGYEQYF
CDR3 DNA: TGTGCCAGCAGCTTAGGTTGGGGACAGGGGTACGAGCAGTACTTC

J gene: TRBJ1-6
clone size: -
D gene: -
V gene: TRBV19
CDR3 protein: CASSAQGSTYNSPLHF
CDR3 DNA: TGTGCCAGTAGCGCCCAGGGTTCCACCTATAATTCACCCCTCCACTTT

J gene: TRBJ2-2
clone size: -
D gene: TRBD1
V gene: TRBV7-3
CDR3 protein: CASSSTEGTGRTGELFF
CDR3 DNA: TGTGCCAGCAGCTCGACCGAAGGGACAGGACGTACCGGGGAGCTGTTTTTT

J gene: TRBJ1-3
clone size: -
D gene: -
V gene: TRBV6-5
CDR3 protein: CASGSSNTIYF
CDR3 DNA: TGTGCCTCAGGGAGTTCGAACACCATATATTTT

J gene: TRBJ2-3
clone size: -
D gene: TRBD1
V gene: TRBV27
CDR3 protein: CASSEGQGGIDTQYF
CDR3 DNA: TGTGCCAGCAGTGAAGGACAGGGGGGAATAGATACGCAGTATTTT

J gene: TRBJ1-6
clone size: -
D gene: TRBD1
V gene: TRBV7-2
CDR3 protein: CASSLEEGAPYNSPLHF
CDR3 DNA: TGTGCCAGCAGCTTAGAGGAGGGGGCGCCGTATAATTCACCCCTCCACTTT

J gene: TRBJ1-3
clone size: once
D gene: TRBD1
V gene: TRBV9
CDR3 protein: CASSGGVNRGGNTIYF
CDR3 DNA: TGTGCCAGCAGCGGCGGAGTCAACAGGGGGGGAAACACCATATATTTT

J gene: TRBJ1-2
clone size: -
D gene: -
V gene: TRBV6-1
CDR3 protein: CASSERRYGYTF
CDR3 DNA: TGTGCCAGCAGTGAGCGTAGGTATGGCTACACCTTC

J gene: TRBJ2-5
clone size: few
D gene: TRBD1
V gene: TRBV7-3
CDR3 protein: CASSQGAGETQYF
CDR3 DNA: TGTGCCAGCAGCCAGGGGGCAGGAGAGACCCAGTACTTC

J gene: TRBJ1-5
clone size: -
D gene: TRBD1
V gene: TRBV7-8
CDR3 protein: CASSLGFRTGTRDQPQHF
CDR3 DNA: TGTGCCAGCAGCTTAGGATTTCGGACAGGGACGAGAGATCAGCCCCAGCATTTT

J gene: TRBJ2-4
clone size: once
D gene: TRBD1
V gene: TRBV7-2
CDR3 protein: CASSKQQGAQVIQYF
CDR3 DNA: TGTGCCAGCAGCAAACAACAGGGGGCCCAAGTCATTCAGTACTTC

J gene: TRBJ1-1
clone size: -
D gene: -
V gene: TRBV6-1
CDR3 protein: CASNMGFSNTEAFF
CDR3 DNA: TGTGCCAGCAACATGGGGTTCTCGAACACTGAAGCTTTCTTT

J gene: TRBJ1-1
clone size: -
D gene: -
V gene: TRBV6-1
CDR3 protein: CASTWAFF
CDR3 DNA: TGTGCCAGCACGTGGGCTTTCTTT

J gene: TRBJ2-3
clone size: -
D gene: TRBD2
V gene: TRBV10-3
CDR3 protein: CAISGLAGVADTQYF
CDR3 DNA: TGTGCCATCAGTGGCCTAGCGGGGGTCGCAGATACGCAGTATTTT

J gene: TRBJ2-6
clone size: once
D gene: -
V gene: TRBV27
CDR3 protein: CASSFLGRTGANVLTF
CDR3 DNA: TGTGCCAGCAGTTTTTTGGGCAGAACTGGGGCCAACGTCCTGACTTTC

J gene: TRBJ2-5
clone size: -
D gene: -
V gene: TRBV7-3
CDR3 protein: CASSSSPTVHQETQYF
CDR3 DNA: TGTGCCAGCAGCTCCTCACCGACCGTCCACCAAGAGACCCAGTACTTC

J gene: TRBJ1-2
clone size: -
D gene: -
V gene: TRBV28
CDR3 protein: CASSFVRPQRDYGYTF
CDR3 DNA: TGTGCCAGCAGTTTTGTTAGGCCCCAGCGGGACTATGGCTACACCTTC

J gene: TRBJ1-2
clone size: -
D gene: -
V gene: TRBV19
CDR3 protein: CASSINDINGYTF
CDR3 DNA: TGTGCCAGTAGTATTAACGACATCAACGGCTACACCTTC

J gene: TRBJ1-3
clone size: -
D gene: -
V gene: TRBV7-2
CDR3 protein: CASSSGGVGNTIYF
CDR3 DNA: TGTGCCAGCAGCTCTGGTGGGGTGGGAAACACCATATATTTT